The source of this T cell receptor (beta chain) is a study of post-analysis software for immune sequencing data. Study-wide results and caveats: Samples from a shared batch, those prepared together, strongly co-clustered by F measure. Patients carried four or five TRBV segments more frequently than controls did, and TRBV5-6, TRBV5-1 and TRBV20-1 were among them.

About this clonotype itself: Its antigen is not identified.

Carried by the TCR beta cDNA libraries were unique molecular identifiers. MiXCR was run by TCRdb on the PCR reads, yielding one entry per CDR3 protein. Counted here are roughly 400,000 distinct CDR3 sequences, roughly 38% occurring once; the ten biggest clones make up 7.6%. Trimming removed 5 bases from V and 3 bases from J; junction bases left unmatched: 2. The CDR3 runs 12 residues. Germline V lookup: CDR1 SQVTM, CDR2 ANQGSEA. The J gene is TRBJ2-3, the V gene TRBV29-1; 7 nucleotides line up with TRBD1. Sample: blood. The clonotype comes from a girl aged 2-10 years with multiple sclerosis. This chain's CDR3 is CSVMTGTDTQYF. As DNA, the CDR3 is TGCAGCGTTATGACAGGGACAGATACGCAGTATTTT.